A selection of T cell receptor beta chains follows, all from one sample in a study of cytomegalovirus exposure and HLA in healthy donors. Produced via immunoSEQ multiplex PCR; TCRdb's table is partial and in-frame only. The table records roughly 150,000 clones, roughly 70% of them present only once. What was sequenced was PBMCs. The receptors were gathered from a human donor in good health. CDR3s include the opening cysteine and the closing phenylalanine or tryptophan. Each record gives: D gene, clone size, V gene, J gene, CDR3 DNA, CDR3 protein. The D gene is left open where the match is weak. The size entry is marked missing in some rows and otherwise reads once, few, many or a size class.

-,-,TRBV29-1,TRBJ2-7,TGCAGCGTCCTCAGGGGATCCTCCGAGCAGTACTTC,CSVLRGSSEQYF
TRBD1,-,TRBV28,TRBJ2-1,TGTGCCAGCAGAAAAACAGGGGAACGTGAGCAGTTCTTC,CASRKTGEREQFF
-,few,TRBV19,TRBJ1-4,TGTGCCAGTAGTCCCCCCCAGGGGACTAATGAAAAACTGTTTTTT,CASSPPQGTNEKLFF
TRBD2,-,TRBV13,TRBJ2-7,TGTGCCAGCAGGGACCGAGGCGGGGGCTCCTACGAGCAGTACTTC,CASRDRGGGSYEQYF
-,few,TRBV18,TRBJ1-5,TGTGCCAGCTCACCACAGGGAGATCAGCCCCAGCATTTT,CASSPQGDQPQHF
-,-,TRBV5-8,TRBJ2-7,TGTGCCAGCAGCTCTTTAAGGGGCTACGAGCAGTACTTC,CASSSLRGYEQYF
-,-,TRBV15,TRBJ1-5,TGTGCCACCAGCAGACAGGGGTATAGCAATCAGCCCCAGCATTTT,CATSRQGYSNQPQHF
TRBD2,-,TRBV5-1,TRBJ2-7,TGCGCCAGCAGCTTGGCCGGGACTAGCGGGGGGAGGTTCGGCTACGAGCAGTACTTC,CASSLAGTSGGRFGYEQYF
TRBD2,-,TRBV5-1,TRBJ2-2,TGCGCCAGCAGCTTGATACTAGCGGGCACCGGGGAGCTGTTTTTT,CASSLILAGTGELFF
-,-,TRBV7-3,TRBJ1-1,TGTGCCAGCAGCCCCGGACCCGGAGGGAACACTGAAGCTTTCTTT,CASSPGPGGNTEAFF
TRBD2,-,TRBV29-1,TRBJ2-3,TGCAGCGGACTAGCGGGATACACAGATACGCAGTATTTT,CSGLAGYTDTQYF
-,-,TRBV5-4,TRBJ2-3,TGTGCCAGCAGCCGGTCCGGGAGTGGCACAGATACGCAGTATTTT,CASSRSGSGTDTQYF
TRBD2,-,TRBV4-1,TRBJ2-7,TGCGCCAGCAGCCAAGGATCTAGCGGCTACGAGCAGTACTTC,CASSQGSSGYEQYF
TRBD2,-,TRBV7-6,TRBJ2-1,TGTGCCAGCAGCTTTCCGGGGGGTGAGCAGTTCTTC,CASSFPGGEQFF
-,-,TRBV18,TRBJ2-5,TGTGCCAGCTCACCAGGGGACTTCCAAGAGACCCAGTACTTC,CASSPGDFQETQYF
-,few,TRBV19,TRBJ2-7,TGTGCCAGTACCACTGTCGGGGGATACGAGCAGTACTTC,CASTTVGGYEQYF
TRBD1,few,TRBV19,TRBJ2-7,TGTGCCAGTAGTCGGGACAGGGGGCCAATCTACCACGAGCAGTACTTC,CASSRDRGPIYHEQYF
-,-,TRBV15,TRBJ1-1,TGTGCCACCAGCAGAGAACAGGGATTTACTGAAGCTTTCTTT,CATSREQGFTEAFF
-,-,TRBV6-1,TRBJ2-7,TGTGCCAGCATGAACAGGAGACCCTACGAGCAGTACTTC,CASMNRRPYEQYF
TRBD2,-,TRBV6-5,TRBJ2-1,TGTGCCAGCAGTTACTCACTAGCGGGCGGCAATGAGCAGTTCTTC,CASSYSLAGGNEQFF
-,-,TRBV10-1,TRBJ2-2,TGCGCCAGCAGTGCGCAGGCCACGAACACCGGGGAGCTGTTTTTT,CASSAQATNTGELFF
TRBD1,few,TRBV5-1,TRBJ2-5,TGCGCCAGCAGCGAGCAGCAGGGGACAGACGAGACCCAGTACTTC,CASSEQQGTDETQYF
TRBD1,-,TRBV6-5,TRBJ1-4,TGTGCCAGCAGTTACGTTCCGGGACAGCAACCTGAAAAACTGTTTTTT,CASSYVPGQQPEKLFF
TRBD1,-,TRBV7-8,TRBJ1-1,TGTGCCAGCAGCTTGGGGACAGGGAATTATGAAGCTTTCTTT,CASSLGTGNYEAFF
-,-,TRBV4-2,TRBJ2-7,TGTGCCAGCCGATTTGGGGGGAGGCCGGGTTACGAGCAGTACTTC,CASRFGGRPGYEQYF
TRBD2,-,TRBV19,TRBJ2-2,TGTGCCAGTAGTATCACGGCGGGAGGGCCGACCGGGGAGCTGTTTTTT,CASSITAGGPTGELFF
-,-,TRBV29-1,TRBJ1-3,TGCAGCGTTAGGGGATTCGAGCACGGGAGCTCTGGAAACACCATATATTTT,CSVRGFEHGSSGNTIYF
-,-,TRBV29-1,TRBJ2-3,TGCAGCGTTGAAGATTGGGCCGGCACAGATACGCAGTATTTT,CSVEDWAGTDTQYF
-,-,TRBV7-3,TRBJ2-5,TGTGCCAGCAGCAGGAGTAACCAAGAGACCCAGTACTTC,CASSRSNQETQYF
TRBD2,few,TRBV7-3,TRBJ2-3,TGTGCCAGCAGCTCCGGGGGGGCGGGCACAGATACGCAGTATTTT,CASSSGGAGTDTQYF
TRBD1,-,TRBV11-3,TRBJ2-1,TGTGCCAGCAGCTTAGGGGGACAGTACAATGAGCAGTTCTTC,CASSLGGQYNEQFF
TRBD1,-,TRBV19,TRBJ1-5,TGTGCCAGTAGTCCGAACAGGGGTCAGCCCCAGCATTTT,CASSPNRGQPQHF
TRBD2,once,TRBV9,TRBJ2-7,TGTGCCAGCAGCGAGGGGACTAGCGGGAGGGCCGTTGAGCAGTACTTC,CASSEGTSGRAVEQYF
TRBD2,-,TRBV5-4,TRBJ2-7,TGTGCCAGCAGCTTGGGGGCCGGGACTACATTCTACGAGCAGTACTTC,CASSLGAGTTFYEQYF
-,-,TRBV6-5,TRBJ2-3,TGTGCCACCACCGAGGGACTTCCCACAGATACGCAGTATTTT,CATTEGLPTDTQYF
-,-,TRBV5-1,TRBJ1-2,TGCGCCAGCAGCCACGAGCGGGGCTATGGCTACACCTTC,CASSHERGYGYTF
-,-,TRBV28,TRBJ2-7,TGTGCCAGCGGTCACGGGACAAGTCTCTACGAGCAGTACTTC,CASGHGTSLYEQYF
TRBD2,few,TRBV6-1,TRBJ2-3,TGTGCCAGCAGTGAAGGGGGGGGAGTAGCCGATACGCAGTATTTT,CASSEGGGVADTQYF
-,-,TRBV4-3,TRBJ2-5,TGCGCCAGCAGCCAAGGGGGGGCGGGAGCCCAAGAGACCCAGTACTTC,CASSQGGAGAQETQYF
-,few,TRBV6-5,TRBJ2-3,TGTGCCAGCAGCGCGAGTGATACGCAGTATTTT,CASSASDTQYF
TRBD2,-,TRBV10-3,TRBJ2-7,TGTGCCATCATGGATCAGCGGGAGGGACTGGAGCAGTACTTC,CAIMDQREGLEQYF
TRBD1,-,TRBV29-1,TRBJ1-5,TGCAGCGTCGGACAGGGGGGCAATCAGCCCCAGCATTTT,CSVGQGGNQPQHF
-,-,TRBV10-3,TRBJ2-7,TGTGCCATCCAGGGGACCTCCTACGAGCAGTACTTC,CAIQGTSYEQYF